This TCR beta chain was found in a study of immune characterization of retroperitoneal liposarcoma. The V end lost 1 base, the J end lost 5 bases, and 12 bases lay between the germline ends. Germline loops: CDR1 SGHNT, CDR2 YENEEA. This CDR3 spans 15 amino acids. In TCRdb, the PCR reads were re-called with MiXCR into one record per CDR3 protein. The repertoire holds fewer than 5,000 distinct CDR3 sequences, with over 25% as singletons. This clonotype is categorized as medium-sized. This chain uses TRBV11-3 with TRBJ2-1; D is possibly TRBD1 or TRBD2 (5 bases each). The receptor was isolated from a female donor with retroperitoneal liposarcoma. Material for sequencing was blood. In DNA form, the CDR3 reads TGTGCCAGCAGCTTAGTTGGGCTGGGGGACAATGAGCAGTTCTTC. It specifies CASSLVGLGDNEQFF.